This is a list of T cell receptor beta chains from one sample in a study of T cells in Graves' hyperthyroidism and ophthalmopathy. Each CDR3 protein is one row after TCRdb ran MiXCR on the multiplex PCR reads. This sample has approximately 360,000 distinct CDR3 sequences, with 20% to 30% found just once. The sequencing input was blood. The receptor set was obtained from a man over 45 with Graves' hyperthyroidism. Both conserved end residues are part of each CDR3. A D gene is named only where the DNA matches it firmly. Size is omitted from some rows. Given values are once, few, many or a class for expanded clones.

size | J | D | V | DNA | CDR3
- | TRBJ2-2 | - | TRBV11-1 | TGTGCCAGCAGCCCCGACGGACCATCGGGGGAGCTGTTTTTT | CASSPDGPSGELFF
- | TRBJ1-1 | - | TRBV6-5 | TGTGCCAGCAGTTGCACCGGAGGAGACACTGAAGCTTTCTTT | CASSCTGGDTEAFF
many | TRBJ2-5 | TRBD2 | TRBV6-1 | TGTGCCAGCCGGACTAGCGGGAGGGCAGAGACCCAGTACTTC | CASRTSGRAETQYF
many | TRBJ2-5 | TRBD1 | TRBV7-2 | TGTGCCAGCAGCCGAGGGGGCCAGGGAGAAGAGACCCAGTACTTC | CASSRGGQGEETQYF
- | TRBJ2-5 | - | TRBV9 | TGTGCCCGCCCTTTCGAGACCCAGTACTTC | CARPFETQYF
- | TRBJ2-3 | - | TRBV20-1 | TGCAGTGCTATTTCTCGGCGGCGGACTACAGATACGCAGTATTTT | CSAISRRRTTDTQYF
- | TRBJ2-7 | - | TRBV29-1 | TGCAGCGTTTACGTGTACTACGAGCAGTACTTC | CSVYVYYEQYF
- | TRBJ2-1 | TRBD2 | TRBV20-1 | TGCAGTGCTAGCGCGGGACTAGAGATCTACAATGAGCAGTTCTTC | CSASAGLEIYNEQFF
- | TRBJ1-5 | TRBD1 | TRBV9 | TGTGCCAGCAGCGGGGGGGACAGGGGCAAGCCCCAGCATTTT | CASSGGDRGKPQHF
- | TRBJ2-3 | - | TRBV12-3/TRBV12-4 | TGTGCCAGCAGGGGGGGTTTGGGGGTTGGGACAGATACGCAGTATTTT | CASRGGLGVGTDTQYF
- | TRBJ2-6 | TRBD1 | TRBV6-1 | TGTGCCAGCAGTGAACGGCAAAGACAGGGGACGGGGTCTGGGGCCAACGTCCTGACTTTC | CASSERQRQGTGSGANVLTF
many | TRBJ1-3 | - | TRBV6-1 | TGTGCCAGCAGTGGCCGGTCGACAGGTCTCGGAAACACCATATATTTT | CASSGRSTGLGNTIYF
many | TRBJ1-1 | - | TRBV2 | TGTGCCAGCAGTGAATGGGTAGGGGCGAACACTGAAGCTTTCTTT | CASSEWVGANTEAFF
- | TRBJ1-2 | - | TRBV6-2/TRBV6-3 | TGTGCCAGCAGTTGGAGGGGCCTTAACTATGGCTACACCTTC | CASSWRGLNYGYTF
few | TRBJ2-5 | - | TRBV15 | TGTGCCACCAGCAGAGATAATCGAGAGACCCAGTACTTC | CATSRDNRETQYF
few | TRBJ1-1 | - | TRBV2 | TGTGCCAGCAGGGACAGCTTCATGAACACTGAAGCTTTCTTT | CASRDSFMNTEAFF
few | TRBJ2-7 | - | TRBV12-3/TRBV12-4 | TGTGCCAGCACCGACGACTCGGCCCTCTACGAGCAGTACTTC | CASTDDSALYEQYF
many | TRBJ2-7 | - | TRBV29-1 | TGCAGCGTTGGAGGGAGGTCAACCTACGAGCAGTACTTC | CSVGGRSTYEQYF
many | TRBJ1-2 | TRBD1 | TRBV20-1 | TGCAGTGCTCCCCGGGACAGAGACTATGGCTACACCTTC | CSAPRDRDYGYTF
- | TRBJ2-1 | - | TRBV28 | TGTGCCACCAGTGAGAATCCCAATGAGCAGTTCTTC | CATSENPNEQFF
few | TRBJ2-2 | - | TRBV19 | TGTGCCAGTAGTATTTCGGTCGCCAACACCGGGGAGCTGTTTTTT | CASSISVANTGELFF
few | TRBJ1-1 | TRBD1 | TRBV15 | TGTGCCACCAGCACCCCGGACAGGGCCGGGGGAGCTTTCTTT | CATSTPDRAGGAFF
many | TRBJ2-3 | - | TRBV6-1 | TGTGCCAGCAGAGACCCAAGATTGGGAGTTACGCAGTATTTT | CASRDPRLGVTQYF
many | TRBJ2-7 | TRBD2 | TRBV2 | TGTGCCAGCAGTGAAGCGGCTAGCGGGAGTTCCGAGCAGTACTTC | CASSEAASGSSEQYF
- | TRBJ2-1 | TRBD2 | TRBV18 | TGTGCCAGCTCACCAGTCACACTAGCGGGAGGGCTCAATGAGCAGTTCTTC | CASSPVTLAGGLNEQFF
many | TRBJ1-5 | - | TRBV6-1 | TGTGCCAGCAGGGGGGGGCTATCCAATCAGCCCCAGCATTTT | CASRGGLSNQPQHF
many | TRBJ2-1 | - | TRBV19 | TGTGCCAGTAGTACACGGGACAATGAGCAGTTCTTC | CASSTRDNEQFF
few | TRBJ2-3 | - | TRBV19 | TGTGCCAGTAGTATGATACAGGGCGCAGATACGCAGTATTTT | CASSMIQGADTQYF
few | TRBJ1-4 | - | TRBV3-1 | TGTGCCAGCAGCCACGGGTTTGATGAAAAACTGTTTTTT | CASSHGFDEKLFF
few | TRBJ2-7 | TRBD2 | TRBV19 | TGTGCCAGTAGTCCCGTCGTCGGACTAGCAGACTCCTACGAGCAGTACTTC | CASSPVVGLADSYEQYF
many | TRBJ2-7 | - | TRBV2 | TGTGCCAGCAGTGTAGGGCCCCGAACCTACGAGCAGTACTTC | CASSVGPRTYEQYF
many | TRBJ2-3 | - | TRBV6-1 | TGTGCCAGCAGTGAAGGCAGGGAGTGGAGGTTTGGGCAGTATTTT | CASSEGREWRFGQYF
once | TRBJ2-2 | - | TRBV6-2/TRBV6-3 | TGTGCCAGCAGGGACTCCGGGGTCGGGGAGCTGTTTTTT | CASRDSGVGELFF
- | TRBJ2-1 | TRBD2 | TRBV12-3/TRBV12-4 | TGTGCCAGCAGTTTTAGCGGGAGGACCGATGAGCAGTTCTTC | CASSFSGRTDEQFF
few | TRBJ1-5 | - | TRBV19 | TGTGCCAGTAGTATAGGGCCGGGTAGCAATCAGCCCCAGCATTTT | CASSIGPGSNQPQHF
- | TRBJ1-1 | - | TRBV19 | TGTGCCACCTCCCTAGGGGGGGTGAACACTGAAGCTTTCTTT | CATSLGGVNTEAFF
- | TRBJ2-7 | TRBD2 | TRBV7-9 | TGTGCCAGCAGCAAGACTAGCGGGACCTACGAGCAGTACTTC | CASSKTSGTYEQYF
many | TRBJ1-1 | TRBD1 | TRBV30 | TGTGCCGGGGACAGGGTGAACACTGAAGCTTTCTTT | CAGDRVNTEAFF
few | TRBJ2-7 | TRBD2 | TRBV7-9 | TGTGCCAGCAGCTCCATAGCGGGAGTGGACGACGAGCAGTACTTC | CASSSIAGVDDEQYF
few | TRBJ2-1 | - | TRBV5-1 | TGCGCCAGCAGCTTTGCCTCCTACAATGAGCAGTTCTTC | CASSFASYNEQFF
- | TRBJ2-7 | - | TRBV13 | TGTGCCAGCAGCGTCGGACGGAGGTCGTCCTACGAGCAGTACTTC | CASSVGRRSSYEQYF
few | TRBJ2-7 | TRBD2 | TRBV6-1 | TGTGCCAGCAGTTCTTTTGGACTAGCGGGATTCTACGAGCAGTACTTC | CASSSFGLAGFYEQYF
- | TRBJ1-1 | - | TRBV7-9 | TGTACCAGCAGCTTAGACGACAGGTACACTGAAGCTTTCTTT | CTSSLDDRYTEAFF
few | TRBJ2-2 | TRBD1 | TRBV7-3 | TGTGCCAGCAGCTCTACCGGGACAGCTAACACCGGGGAGCTGTTTTTT | CASSSTGTANTGELFF
few | TRBJ2-6 | - | TRBV7-2 | TGTGCCAGCAGCTTATCCCCGATGCAGGGTGCCGGGGCCAACGTCCTGACTTTC | CASSLSPMQGAGANVLTF
- | TRBJ2-1 | TRBD2 | TRBV5-1 | TGCGCCAGCAGAGAGGGACATCCGGGACTAGCGGGAGGACATAATGAGCAGTTCTTC | CASREGHPGLAGGHNEQFF
few | TRBJ2-6 | - | TRBV20-1 | TGCAGTGCTAGAGATAGCTCTGGGGCCAACGTCCTGACTTTC | CSARDSSGANVLTF
many | TRBJ2-3 | TRBD2 | TRBV20-1 | TGCAGTGCTCACCCCTTAGCGGGAGGAGGAGATACGCAGTATTTT | CSAHPLAGGGDTQYF
many | TRBJ1-2 | TRBD1 | TRBV6-1 | TGTGCCAGCCAGGACAGGAGCTATGGCTACACCTTC | CASQDRSYGYTF
- | TRBJ2-1 | TRBD2 | TRBV5-1 | TGCGCCAGCGCTGGGACTAGCGGGAGTAATGAGCAGTTCTTC | CASAGTSGSNEQFF
- | TRBJ2-1 | TRBD1 | TRBV5-8 | TGTGCCAGCAGGTTTACGGCAGGGGGCTACAATGAGCAGTTCTTC | CASRFTAGGYNEQFF
- | TRBJ2-6 | - | TRBV19 | TGTGCCAGTAGTATAGAACACAGCTTATCTGGGGCCAACGTCCTGACTTTC | CASSIEHSLSGANVLTF
- | TRBJ2-5 | - | TRBV11-3 | TGTGCCAGCAGAGGCAGGGAAGAGACCCAGTACTTC | CASRGREETQYF
- | TRBJ2-2 | TRBD2 | TRBV7-2 | TGTGCCAGCAGCCAAACGGGAGGGCCGATCACCGGGGAGCTGTTTTTT | CASSQTGGPITGELFF
- | TRBJ2-7 | - | TRBV6-5 | TGTGCCAGCAGTTACTCGAATACAGGGTCAGCCTACGAGCAGTACTTC | CASSYSNTGSAYEQYF
few | TRBJ2-7 | - | TRBV6-6 | TGTGCCAGCAGTTACGGAGGCGGGAACTCCTACGAGCAGTACTTC | CASSYGGGNSYEQYF
- | TRBJ2-5 | TRBD2 | TRBV20-1 | TGCAGTGCTAGAGGAGTTTGGGGCGGGAGCGGTGGGACCCAGTACTTC | CSARGVWGGSGGTQYF
few | TRBJ2-1 | - | TRBV6-1 | TGTGCCAGCAGTGGTCGGGACTCGAGCTCCTACAATGAGCAGTTCTTC | CASSGRDSSSYNEQFF
- | TRBJ2-1 | TRBD1 | TRBV6-5 | TGTGCCAGCAGTTACCCCGGACAGGGCGGCAATGAGCAGTTCTTC | CASSYPGQGGNEQFF